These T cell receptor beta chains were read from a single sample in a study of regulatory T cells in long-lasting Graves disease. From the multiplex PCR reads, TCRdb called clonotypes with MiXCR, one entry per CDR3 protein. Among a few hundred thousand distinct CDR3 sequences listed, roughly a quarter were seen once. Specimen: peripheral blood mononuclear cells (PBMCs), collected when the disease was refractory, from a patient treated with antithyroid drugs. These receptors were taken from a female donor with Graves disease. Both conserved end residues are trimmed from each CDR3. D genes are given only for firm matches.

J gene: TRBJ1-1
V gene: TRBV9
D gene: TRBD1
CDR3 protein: ASSVVAGGNTEAF

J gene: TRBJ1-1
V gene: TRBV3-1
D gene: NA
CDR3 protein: ASSTDGGNTEAF

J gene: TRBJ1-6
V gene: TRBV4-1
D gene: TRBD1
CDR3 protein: ASSHPETLTGGVNSPLH

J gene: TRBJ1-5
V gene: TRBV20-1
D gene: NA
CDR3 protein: SADTDGFSH

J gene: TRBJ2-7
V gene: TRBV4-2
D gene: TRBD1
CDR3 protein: ASATGGEQY

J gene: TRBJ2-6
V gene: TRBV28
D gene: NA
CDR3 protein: ASSFSWSGELDGANVLT

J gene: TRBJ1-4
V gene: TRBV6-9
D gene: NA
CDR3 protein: ASSYSARGPEGELF

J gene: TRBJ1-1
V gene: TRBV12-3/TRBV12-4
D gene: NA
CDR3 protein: ASSFRYRGGNTEAF

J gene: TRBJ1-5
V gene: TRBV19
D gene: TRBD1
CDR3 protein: ASSQTPQGASNQPQH

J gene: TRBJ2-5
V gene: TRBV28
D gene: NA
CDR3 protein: ASSFGQEETQY

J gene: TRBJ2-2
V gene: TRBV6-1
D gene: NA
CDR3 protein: ASTQTGHAGELF

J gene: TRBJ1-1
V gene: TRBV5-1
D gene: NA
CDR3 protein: ASGLQGLATEAF

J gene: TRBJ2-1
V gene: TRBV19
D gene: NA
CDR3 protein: ASREGTGIYNEQF

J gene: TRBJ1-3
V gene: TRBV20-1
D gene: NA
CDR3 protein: SVTPRPTVSGNTIY

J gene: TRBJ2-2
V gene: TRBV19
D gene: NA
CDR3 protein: ASRIQGVGELS

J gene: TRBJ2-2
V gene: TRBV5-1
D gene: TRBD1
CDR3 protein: ASSWTGAGELF

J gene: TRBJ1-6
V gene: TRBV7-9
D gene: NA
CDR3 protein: ASSFAPSNSPLH

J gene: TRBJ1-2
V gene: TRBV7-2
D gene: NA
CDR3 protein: ASSEQGGGIGYT

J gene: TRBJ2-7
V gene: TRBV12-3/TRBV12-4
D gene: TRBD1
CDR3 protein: ASGTGTGIAYEQY

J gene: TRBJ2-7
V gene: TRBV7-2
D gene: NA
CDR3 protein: ASSLAGTAAYEQY

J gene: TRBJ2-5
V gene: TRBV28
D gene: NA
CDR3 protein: ASSSTGAGETQY

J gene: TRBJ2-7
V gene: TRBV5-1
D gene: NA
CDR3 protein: ASSLGPNTGQY